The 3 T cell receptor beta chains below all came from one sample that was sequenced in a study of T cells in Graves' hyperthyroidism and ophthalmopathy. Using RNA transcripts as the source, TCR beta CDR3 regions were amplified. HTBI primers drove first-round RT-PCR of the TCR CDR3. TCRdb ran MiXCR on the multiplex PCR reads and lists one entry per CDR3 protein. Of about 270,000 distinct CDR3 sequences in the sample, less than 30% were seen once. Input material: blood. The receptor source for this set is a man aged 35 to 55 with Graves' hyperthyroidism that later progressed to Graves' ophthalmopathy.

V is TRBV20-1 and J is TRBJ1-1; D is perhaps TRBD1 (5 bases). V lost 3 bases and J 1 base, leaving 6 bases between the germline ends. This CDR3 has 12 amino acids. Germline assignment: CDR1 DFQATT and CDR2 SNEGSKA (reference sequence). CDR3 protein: CSARDTNTEAFF. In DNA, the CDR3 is TGCAGTGCTAGGGACACGAACACTGAAGCTTTCTTT.

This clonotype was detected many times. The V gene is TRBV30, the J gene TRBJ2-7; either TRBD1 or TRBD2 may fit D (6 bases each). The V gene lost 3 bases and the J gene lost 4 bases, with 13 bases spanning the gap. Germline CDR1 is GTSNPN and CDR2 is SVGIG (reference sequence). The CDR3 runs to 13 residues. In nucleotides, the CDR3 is TGTGCCTGGAGCCGACAGGAGGGGTACGAGCAGTACTTC. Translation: CAWSRQEGYEQYF.

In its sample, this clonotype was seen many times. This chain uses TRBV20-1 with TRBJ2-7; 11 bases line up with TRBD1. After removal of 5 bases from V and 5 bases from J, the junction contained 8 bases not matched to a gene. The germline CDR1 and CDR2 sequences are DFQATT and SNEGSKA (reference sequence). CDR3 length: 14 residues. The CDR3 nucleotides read TGCAGTGCTGCCCCCTTGGACAGGGGGCACGAGCAGTACTTC. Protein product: CSAAPLDRGHEQYF.